The next 22 T cell receptor beta chains were all read from a single sample in a study of CD8+ T cells in alopecia areata. Following extraction, RNA underwent reverse transcription to cDNA, which served as the sequencing template. Clones were sequenced by immunoSEQ multiplex PCR, and TCRdb holds only the in-frame ones, with some missing. This repertoire shows 70,000 to 95,000 clones, just over 50% found once; its top ten account for around 5.7%. The sample was NKG2D-high CD8+ T cells sorted from blood. These receptor sequences come from a human donor with alopecia areata.

This clone was picked up a small number of times. The J gene is TRBJ1-1, the V gene TRBV23-1, with D perhaps matching TRBD1 (6 bases). TRBV23-1 is flagged as an ORF with uncertain function. This CDR3 spans 14 amino acids. Trimming stripped 7 bases from V and 2 bases from J, with 14 bases between. The chain's CDR3 is CASNLRGVNTEAFF. The CDR3 coding sequence is TGCGCCAGCAACCTCAGGGGAGTCAACACTGAAGCTTTCTTT.

The genes are TRBV11-2 and TRBJ2-5; D gene uncertain. From germline, CDR1 is SGHAT and CDR2 FQNNGV. CDR3 length: 13 residues. V gave up 5 bases and J gave up 1 base, with 8 bases separating them. This chain's CDR3 is CASSEGPQETQYF. In DNA form, the CDR3 reads TGTGCCAGCAGCGAAGGGCCCCAAGAGACCCAGTACTTC.

This clone has only a few counts. V is TRBV29-1 and J is TRBJ2-1, with TRBD2 identical over 12 bases. This CDR3 is built from 15 residues. The germline V gene encodes CDR1 SQVTM and CDR2 ANQGSEA. Trimming took 3 bases from V and 6 from J; bases not matched to a gene: 6. The CDR3, as DNA: TGCAGCGTTGAGGGACTAGCGGGTCGGGTCAATGAGCAGTTCTTC. Encoded protein: CSVEGLAGRVNEQFF.

The V gene is TRBV29-1, the J gene TRBJ1-2; 9 bases match TRBD1. This CDR3 region has 13 residues. The J segment lost 8 bases and the V segment lost 3 bases, leaving 7 bases of the junction unmatched. In germline, CDR1 is SQVTM, CDR2 ANQGSEA. The chain's CDR3 is CSVDLGQGSGYTF. The CDR3 DNA sequence: TGCAGCGTTGACCTGGGACAGGGCTCGGGCTACACCTTC.

The J gene is TRBJ2-3, the V gene TRBV28; 8 positions match TRBD2. Germline CDR1 reads MDHEN; CDR2 reads SYDVKM. V shed 5 bases and J 3 bases; nucleotides not matched to a gene: 4. The CDR3 sequence is 14 residues long. In DNA form, the CDR3 reads TGTGCCAGCAGTATACTAGCGGCAACAGATACGCAGTATTTT. Translation gives CASSILAATDTQYF.

V usage is TRBV7-9 and J usage is TRBJ1-1, with D perhaps matching TRBD1 (5 bases). In germline, CDR1 is SEHNR, CDR2 FQNEAQ (reference sequence). Trimming pared 2 bases from V and 4 bases from J, leaving 11 bases between. The CDR3 length is 14 residues. CDR3 region: CASSLTQGATEAFF. For the CDR3, the DNA is TGTGCCAGCAGCTTAACCCAGGGAGCCACTGAAGCTTTCTTT.

In this sample, this clone turned up a few times. The V gene is TRBV2, the J gene TRBJ2-7; 8 positions match TRBD2. The ends lost 6 bases at V and 4 bases at J; junction bases unmatched: 11. Germline lookup yields CDR1 SNHLY and CDR2 FYNNEI. This CDR3 contains 15 residues. The CDR3 DNA is TGTGCCAGCAGGGAGATAGCGGGGAAGGATTACGAGCAGTACTTC. Translating gives CASREIAGKDYEQYF.

This clone was seen more than once but under ten times. The V call is TRBV7-9, the J call TRBJ2-5; 7 bases fit TRBD2. Germline V gives CDR1 SEHNR, CDR2 FQNEAQ (reference sequence). The CDR3 is 14 residues long. The V and J ends lost 5 bases and 0 bases, in that order; junction bases with no gene match: 3. The CDR3 sequence: CASSPREDQETQYF. The CDR3 nucleotides are TGTGCCAGCAGCCCTCGGGAGGACCAAGAGACCCAGTACTTC.

The V and J genes are TRBV13 and TRBJ2-1; 8 nucleotides match TRBD2. With V trimmed by 4 bases and J by 4 bases, 9 bases remained unmatched. This CDR3 is 16 amino acids long. From germline, CDR1 is PRHDT and CDR2 FYEKMQ (reference sequence). CDR3 in amino acids: CASSSTQRGPYNEQFF. CDR3 in DNA: TGTGCCAGCAGCTCGACCCAGCGGGGGCCATACAATGAGCAGTTCTTC.

The chain uses TRBV20-1 and TRBJ2-7; 9 bases map to TRBD2. V shed 6 bases and J 12 bases; nucleotides not matched to a gene: 6. CDR1 and CDR2 (germline): DFQATT, SNEGSKA (reference sequence). The CDR3 is 10 residues long. CDR3 sequence (DNA): TGCAGTGCGGATCTAGCGGGACCGTACTTC. It encodes CSADLAGPYF.

This clone was seen more than once but under ten times. The CDR3 coding sequence is TGCAGCGTTGTTAGTCGGGACACACACTACGAGCAGTACTTC. This encodes CSVVSRDTHYEQYF. The V and J genes are TRBV29-1 and TRBJ2-7; possible D gene TRBD1, 6 bases. Trimming pared 4 bases from V and 3 bases from J, leaving 16 bases between. This CDR3 has 14 amino acids. The V gene's germline CDR1 is SQVTM and CDR2 ANQGSEA.

J is TRBJ1-1 and V is TRBV29-1; 8 bases fit TRBD1. In germline, CDR1 is SQVTM, CDR2 ANQGSEA. This CDR3 contains 14 residues. The trim removed 6 bases at V and 5 bases at J, leaving 11 bases unmatched. CDR3 protein: CSVGPDRDHTEAFF. Written as DNA, the CDR3 is TGCAGCGTCGGCCCGGACAGGGATCATACTGAAGCTTTCTTT.

The rearrangement uses TRBV28 and TRBJ1-4; the D gene is possibly TRBD1 (5 bases). CDR3 size: 15 residues. The germline CDR1 and CDR2 sequences are MDHEN and SYDVKM. Deletions cut 6 bases from V and 7 bases from J, with 18 bases between. The CDR3 sequence: CASSSTVGRGEKLFF. The CDR3 DNA reads TGTGCCAGCAGCTCGACAGTCGGGCGAGGTGAAAAACTGTTTTTT.

This clone was detected only a few times. The V call is TRBV2, the J call TRBJ2-7, with 7 bases lining up with TRBD1. Germline V gene data show CDR1 as SNHLY and CDR2 as FYNNEI. Trimming at V came to 8 bases and at J to 5 bases, leaving 3 bases not matched to a gene. CDR3 length: 11 amino acids. The CDR3 protein is CASSQGHEQYF. The CDR3, as DNA: TGTGCCAGCTCACAGGGGCACGAGCAGTACTTC. Full variable domain (outside the CDR3, taken from reference TRBV2 and TRBJ2-7): EPEVTQTPSHQVTQMGQEVILRCVPISNHLYFYWYRQILGQKVEFLVSFYNNEISEKSEIFDDQFSVERPDGSNFTLKIRSTKLEDSAMYFCASSQGHEQYFGPGTRLTVT.

This clone appeared a few times. The chain employs TRBV13 and TRBJ2-7, with D perhaps given as TRBD1 or TRBD2 (5 bases each). V lost 4 bases, J lost 6 bases, and 13 bases lay in between. The CDR3 spans 13 residues. Germline-derived CDR1 and CDR2 are PRHDT and FYEKMQ (reference sequence). The CDR3, as DNA: TGTGCCAGCAGCTCCCAGTGGGGGACCGAGCAGTACTTC. It encodes CASSSQWGTEQYF. Based on the CDR3 plus reference TRBV13 and TRBJ2-7, the full variable domain is AAGVIQSPRHLIKEKRETATLKCYPIPRHDTVYWYQQGPGQDPQFLISFYEKMQSDKGSIPDRFSAQQFSDYHSELNMSSLELGDSALYFCASSSQWGTEQYFGPGTRLTVT.

This clone has more than one count but fewer than ten. This rearrangement joins TRBV7-8 to TRBJ1-2; no reliable D call. The CDR3 covers 15 residues. The germline V gene encodes CDR1 SGHVS and CDR2 FQNEAQ. Trimming took off 5 bases at V and 2 bases at J, with 15 bases between the two ends. The CDR3 region has the DNA TGTGCCAGCAGCCGACTTGACTCCGCGAACTATGGCTACACCTTC. Its translation: CASSRLDSANYGYTF.

The J gene is TRBJ1-1, the V gene TRBV27, with 8 bases matching TRBD1. The CDR3 extends over 12 amino acids. V was pared by 4 bases and J by 8 bases, with 3 bases of the junction left unmatched. CDR1 is MNHEY, CDR2 SMNVEV, per germline (reference sequence). The CDR3 here is CASSSRTGEAFF. In DNA form, the CDR3 reads TGTGCCAGCAGTTCACGGACAGGGGAAGCTTTCTTT.

Turning to this clone: Sequence at one end of the junction differs from germline and may be a read error. The chain is built from TRBV19 and TRBJ1-1; the D gene is possibly TRBD1 (6 bases). The CDR3 has 14 residues. Germline CDR1 reads LNHDA; CDR2 reads SQIVND (reference sequence). The CDR3 DNA reads TGTGCCAGTAGCATAGGACAGTTGAACACTGAAGCTTTCTTT. This translates into CASSIGQLNTEAFF.

This clone was seen only a few times. The chain joins TRBV5-6 to TRBJ2-3, with D perhaps matching TRBD1 (6 bases). CDR3 length: 14 amino acids. Germline CDR1 is SGHDT and CDR2 is YYEEEE. The ends were cut back, 2 bases at V and 0 bases at J, with 7 bases in the middle. The CDR3, as DNA: TGTGCCAGCAGCTTACAGGGTAGCACAGATACGCAGTATTTT. Translated: CASSLQGSTDTQYF.

This clone showed up just a few times. V usage is TRBV11-2 and J usage is TRBJ1-2, with a possible D match to TRBD1 (6 bases). The germline V and J ends were trimmed by 1 base and 6 bases, with 12 bases remaining between them. CDR3 length: 14 residues. Germline-derived CDR1 and CDR2 are SGHAT and FQNNGV. The CDR3 region is CASSLVGGAHGYTF. The CDR3, as DNA: TGTGCCAGCAGCTTAGTGGGGGGGGCCCATGGCTACACCTTC.

This chain uses TRBV5-4 with TRBJ1-1; D is uncertain. The V end was cut by 0 bases, the J end by 1 base, with 7 bases between. This CDR3 region has 14 residues. Germline assignment: CDR1 SGHNT and CDR2 YYREEE (reference sequence). The CDR3 spells CASSLVPQNTEAFF. CDR3 coding DNA: TGTGCCAGCAGCTTGGTGCCACAGAACACTGAAGCTTTCTTT.

The CDR3 loop is CASSYVYGYTF. Here the CDR3 DNA reads TGTGCCAGCAGTTACGTGTATGGCTACACCTTC. The rearrangement links TRBV6-6 to TRBJ1-2, with D unresolved. Germline V gives CDR1 MNHNY, CDR2 SVGAGI (reference sequence). Trimming took 2 bases from V and 5 from J, leaving 3 bases between them. This CDR3 has 11 amino acids.